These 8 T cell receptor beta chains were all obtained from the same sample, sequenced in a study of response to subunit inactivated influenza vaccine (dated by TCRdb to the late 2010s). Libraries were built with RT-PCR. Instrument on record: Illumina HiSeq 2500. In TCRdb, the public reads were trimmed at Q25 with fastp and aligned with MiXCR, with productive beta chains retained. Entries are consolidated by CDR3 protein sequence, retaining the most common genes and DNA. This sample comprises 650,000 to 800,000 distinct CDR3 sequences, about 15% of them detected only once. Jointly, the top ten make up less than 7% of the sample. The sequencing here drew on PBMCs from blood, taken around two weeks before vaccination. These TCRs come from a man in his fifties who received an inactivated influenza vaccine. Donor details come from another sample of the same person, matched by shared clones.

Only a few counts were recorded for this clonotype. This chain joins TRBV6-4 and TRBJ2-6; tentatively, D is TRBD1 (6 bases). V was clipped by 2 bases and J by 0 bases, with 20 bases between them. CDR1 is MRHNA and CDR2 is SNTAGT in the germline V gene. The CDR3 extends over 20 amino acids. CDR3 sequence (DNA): TGTGCCAGCAGTGACACGTTAATAGGACAGAGTTACTCTGGGGCCAACGTCCTGACTTTC. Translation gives CASSDTLIGQSYSGANVLTF.

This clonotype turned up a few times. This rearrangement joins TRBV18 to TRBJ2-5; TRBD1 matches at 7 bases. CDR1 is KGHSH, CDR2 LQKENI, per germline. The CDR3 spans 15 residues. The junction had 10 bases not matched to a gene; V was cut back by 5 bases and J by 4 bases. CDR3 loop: CASSSSQGLGETQYF. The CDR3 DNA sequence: TGTGCCAGCTCATCCTCACAGGGGTTGGGAGAGACCCAGTACTTC. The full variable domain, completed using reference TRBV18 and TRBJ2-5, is NAGVMQNPRHLVRRRGQEARLRCSPMKGHSHVYWYRQLPEEGLKFMVYLQKENIIDESGMPKERFSAEFPKEGPSILRIQQVVRGDSAAYFCASSSSQGLGETQYFGPGTRLLVL.

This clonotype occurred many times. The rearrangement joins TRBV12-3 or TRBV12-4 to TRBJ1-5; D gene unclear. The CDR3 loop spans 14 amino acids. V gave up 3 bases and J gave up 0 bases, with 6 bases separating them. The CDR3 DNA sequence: TGTGCCAGCAGTTTTCGGAATAGCAATCAGCCCCAGCATTTT. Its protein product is CASSFRNSNQPQHF.

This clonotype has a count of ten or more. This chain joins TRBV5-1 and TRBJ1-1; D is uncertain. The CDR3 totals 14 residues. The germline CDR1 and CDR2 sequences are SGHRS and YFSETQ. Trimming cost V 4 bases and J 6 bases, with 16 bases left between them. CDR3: CASSPDLMWAEAFF. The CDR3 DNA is TGCGCCAGCAGCCCAGACCTTATGTGGGCTGAAGCTTTCTTT.

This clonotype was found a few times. As DNA, the CDR3 is TGTGCCACCTCCTGGGGATTAGCAGCCTACAATGAGCAGTTCTTC. This encodes CATSWGLAAYNEQFF. The genes are TRBV6-2 or TRBV6-3 and TRBJ2-1, with no clear D. Germline values: CDR1 MNHEY, CDR2 SVGEGT. This CDR3 contains 15 residues. With 10 bases removed from V and 2 bases from J, the gap between germline ends came to 18 bases.

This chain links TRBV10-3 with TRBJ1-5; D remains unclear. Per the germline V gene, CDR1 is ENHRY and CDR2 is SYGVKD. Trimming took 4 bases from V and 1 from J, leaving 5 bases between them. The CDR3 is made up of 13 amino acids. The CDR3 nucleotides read TGTGCCATCAGTGTGGACAGCAATCAGCCCCAGCATTTT. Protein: CAISVDSNQPQHF.

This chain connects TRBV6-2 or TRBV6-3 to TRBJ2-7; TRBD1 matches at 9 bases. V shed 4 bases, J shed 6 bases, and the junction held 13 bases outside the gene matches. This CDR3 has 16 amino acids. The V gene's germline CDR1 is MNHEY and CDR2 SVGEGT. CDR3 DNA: TGTGCCAGCAGTTCGAGTCCGGGACAGGGTACCTGCGAGCAGTACTTC. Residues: CASSSSPGQGTCEQYF.

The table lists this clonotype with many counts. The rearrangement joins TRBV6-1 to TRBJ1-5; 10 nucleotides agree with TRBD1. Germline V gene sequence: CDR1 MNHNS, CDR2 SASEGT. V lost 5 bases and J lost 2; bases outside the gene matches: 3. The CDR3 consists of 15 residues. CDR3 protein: CASSTGTGGNQPQHF. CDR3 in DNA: TGTGCCAGCAGTACCGGGACAGGGGGCAATCAGCCCCAGCATTTT.